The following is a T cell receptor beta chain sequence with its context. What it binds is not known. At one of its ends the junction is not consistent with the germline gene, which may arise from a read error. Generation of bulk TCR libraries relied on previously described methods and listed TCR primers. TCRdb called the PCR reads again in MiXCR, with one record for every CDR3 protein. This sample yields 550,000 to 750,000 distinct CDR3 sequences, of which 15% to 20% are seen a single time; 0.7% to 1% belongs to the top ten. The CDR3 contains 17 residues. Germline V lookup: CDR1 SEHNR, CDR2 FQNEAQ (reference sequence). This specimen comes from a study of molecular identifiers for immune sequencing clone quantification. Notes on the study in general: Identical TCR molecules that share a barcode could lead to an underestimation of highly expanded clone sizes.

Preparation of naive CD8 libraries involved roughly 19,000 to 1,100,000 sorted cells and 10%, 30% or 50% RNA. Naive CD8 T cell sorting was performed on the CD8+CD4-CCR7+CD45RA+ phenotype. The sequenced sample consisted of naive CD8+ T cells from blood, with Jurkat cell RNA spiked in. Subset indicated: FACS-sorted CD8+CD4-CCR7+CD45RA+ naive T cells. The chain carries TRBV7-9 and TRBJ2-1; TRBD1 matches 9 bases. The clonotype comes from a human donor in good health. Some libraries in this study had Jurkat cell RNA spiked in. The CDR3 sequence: CASSLGDRVSSYNKQFF. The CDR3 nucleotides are TGTGCCAGCAGCTTAGGGGACAGGGTGAGCTCCTACAATAAGCAGTTCTTC.